Each of the 24 T cell receptor beta chains below was sequenced from the same sample in a study of identical twins. Each CDR3 protein is one row after TCRdb ran MiXCR on the 5' RACE reads. This sample carries 1.5 million or so distinct CDR3 sequences, around a third of them seen once, and the ten largest clones take about 0.3%. The sample was cord blood. Receptors originate from a newborn girl in good health.

The chain is built from TRBV5-1 and TRBJ2-1, with D maybe TRBD1 (6 bases). The CDR3 runs 18 residues. V was trimmed by 3 bases and J by 2 bases, leaving 21 bases between them. The germline CDR1 and CDR2 sequences are SGHRS and YFSETQ. The CDR3 DNA reads as TGCGCCAGCAGCTGCCAGTTCTTAACAGGGAAGGCCTACAATGAGCAGTTCTTC. Translated: CASSCQFLTGKAYNEQFF.

This clonotype appeared a few times. The chain employs TRBV7-2 and TRBJ2-1; TRBD2 aligns across 7 bases. The end of the DNA aligns better with TRBJ2-7, so the J call may be wrong. The CDR3 is 15 residues long. Per germline, CDR1 SGHTA and CDR2 FQGNSA. The CDR3 sequence is CASSLVAGPYNEQYF. The CDR3, as DNA: TGTGCCAGCAGCTTAGTAGCGGGCCCCTACAATGAGCAGTACTTC.

V is TRBV7-9 and J is TRBJ2-3; 13 bases are a match to TRBD2. V lost 5 bases to trimming and J lost 3 bases; unmatched junction nucleotides: 8. There are 17 residues in the CDR3. Per the germline V gene, CDR1 is SEHNR and CDR2 is FQNEAQ (reference sequence). CDR3 coding DNA: TGTGCCAGCAGCAAAGGACTAGCGGGGGCAACGACAGATACGCAGTATTTT. This sequence encodes CASSKGLAGATTDTQYF. Full variable domain (missing parts from reference TRBV7-9 and TRBJ2-3): DTGVSQNPRHKITKRGQNVTFRCDPISEHNRLYWYRQTLGQGPEFLTYFQNEAQLEKSRLLSDRFSAERPKGSFSTLEIQRTEQGDSAMYLCASSKGLAGATTDTQYFGPGTRLTVL.

A remark on this clonotype: One junction end does not reproduce the germline sequence, and a read error may be involved. CDR3 in DNA: TGTGCCAGCAGCCAGCCAGGGTCTGCCTACAGTGAGCAGTTCTTC. As protein: CASSQPGSAYSEQFF. This sequence joins TRBV4-2 and TRBJ2-1; TRBD1 is a possible D gene (5 bases). Germline-derived CDR1 and CDR2 are LGHNA and YNFKEQ. The CDR3 totals 15 residues.

Remarks on this clonotype: At one end the junction does not follow the germline gene, possibly because of a read error. This chain connects TRBV20-1 to TRBJ2-3; 11 nucleotides agree with TRBD2. The CDR3 extends over 15 amino acids. Germline V gene data show CDR1 as DFQATT and CDR2 as SNEGSKA (reference sequence). CDR3 sequence (DNA): TGCAGTGCTATTAGCGGGAGGGCCCTATTCGATACGCGGTATTTT. Translated, it gives CSAISGRALFDTRYF.

As concerns this clonotype: This may be a read error, as it is one base from a much larger clone. The V and J genes are TRBV10-3 and TRBJ1-2; D gene uncertain. Germline CDR1 reads ENHRY; CDR2 reads SYGVKD. The CDR3 is 13 amino acids. The CDR3 protein is CAISRGSNYDYTF. The CDR3 nucleotides are TGTGCCATCAGTCGGGGATCTAACTATGACTACACCTTC.

This sequence joins TRBV28 and TRBJ2-7; either TRBD1 or TRBD2 may fit D (6 bases each). The CDR3 spans 14 residues. Germline CDR1 and CDR2: MDHEN and SYDVKM. The V end lost 3 bases, the J end lost 3 bases, and 12 bases lay between the germline ends. CDR3: CASSFSGQFYEQYF. The CDR3 DNA reads as TGTGCCAGCAGTTTTAGCGGACAGTTCTACGAGCAGTACTTC.

There are a few counts of this clonotype. The V call is TRBV4-1, the J call TRBJ1-5; 7 bases fit TRBD1. Germline CDR1 and CDR2: MGHRA and YSYEKL. The CDR3 length is 16 residues. The J segment lost 2 bases and the V segment lost 0 bases, leaving 4 bases of the junction unmatched. CDR3 DNA sequence: TGCGCCAGCAGCCAAGATCTTGGGACAGGCAATCAGCCCCAGCATTTT. Its translation: CASSQDLGTGNQPQHF.

The gene calls are TRBV10-3 and TRBJ2-3; D gene unclear. Germline-derived CDR1 and CDR2 are ENHRY and SYGVKD. V was shortened by 8 bases and J by 0 bases, with 9 bases between the two germline ends. This CDR3 has 13 residues. CDR3 nucleotides: TGTGCCATCGGCCGACAAAGCACAGATACGCAGTATTTT. Translated: CAIGRQSTDTQYF.

In this sample, this clonotype turned up a few times. The chain is built from TRBV20-1 and TRBJ2-5; 10 positions match TRBD1. The V gene's germline CDR1 is DFQATT and CDR2 SNEGSKA (reference sequence). V lost 1 base and J lost 2; bases outside the gene matches: 7. CDR3 length equals 16 residues. CDR3 bases: TGCAGTGCTAGAGTTCTGGGACAGGGGAAGCAAGAGACCCAGTACTTC. The encoded protein is CSARVLGQGKQETQYF.

In DNA form, the CDR3 reads TGTGCCAGCAGCCGTCCCGGGACTAGCGCGTACCAAGAGACCCAGTACTTC. Protein product: CASSRPGTSAYQETQYF. The J gene is TRBJ2-5, the V gene TRBV4-2; TRBD2 aligns across 10 bases. The CDR3 is 17 amino acids. The V and J ends lost 4 bases and 0 bases, in that order; junction bases with no gene match: 8. Germline-derived CDR1 and CDR2 are LGHNA and YNFKEQ.

The chain joins TRBV5-1 to TRBJ2-5, with TRBD2 identical over 15 bases. The CDR3 loop spans 17 amino acids. CDR1 is SGHRS and CDR2 is YFSETQ in the germline V gene. V trimming: 0 bases; J trimming: 5 bases; junction bases outside the gene matches: 5. This CDR3 is CASSLGTSGRAAETQYF. The DNA of the CDR3 is TGCGCCAGCAGCTTGGGGACTAGCGGGAGGGCCGCGGAGACCCAGTACTTC.

The chain carries TRBV5-1 and TRBJ2-3; TRBD2 aligns across 13 bases. V lost 6 bases, J lost 0 bases, and 7 bases stayed unmatched. This CDR3 is 17 amino acids long. Looked up from germline, CDR1 is SGHRS and CDR2 is YFSETQ. The CDR3 is CASNELAGGPSTDTQYF. In nucleotides, the CDR3 is TGCGCCAGCAACGAACTAGCGGGGGGGCCTAGCACAGATACGCAGTATTTT.

J is TRBJ1-2 and V is TRBV20-1; D gene uncertain. The V gene lost 0 bases and the J gene lost 4 bases, with 15 bases spanning the gap. Germline assignment: CDR1 DFQATT and CDR2 SNEGSKA (reference sequence). This CDR3 region has 15 residues. CDR3 protein: CSARDLRVWGYGYTF. For the CDR3, the DNA is TGCAGTGCTAGAGATCTACGGGTTTGGGGCTATGGCTACACCTTC.

This clonotype was seen once. The chain recombines TRBV28 with TRBJ1-4, with unresolved D. Germline values: CDR1 MDHEN, CDR2 SYDVKM. V lost 5 bases to trimming and J lost 4 bases, with 20 bases between them. The CDR3 runs 17 residues. CDR3 nucleotides: TGTGCCAGCAGTCCGCTCCCTTCCTGGGCTCTTAATGAAAAACTGTTTTTT. Translation gives CASSPLPSWALNEKLFF.

The J gene is TRBJ1-4, the V gene TRBV13; D perhaps matches TRBD1 (5 bases). The length of the CDR3 is 13 residues. Germline-derived CDR1 and CDR2 are PRHDT and FYEKMQ (reference sequence). Deletions cut 5 bases from V and 14 bases from J, with 18 bases between. The CDR3 loop is CASSLRGTKRLFF. The CDR3 DNA reads TGTGCCAGCAGCCTCAGAGGGACGAAAAGGCTGTTTTTT. The full variable domain, in which reference TRBV13 and TRBJ1-4 provide the parts outside the CDR3, is AAGVIQSPRHLIKEKRETATLKCYPIPRHDTVYWYQQGPGQDPQFLISFYEKMQSDKGSIPDRFSAQQFSDYHSELNMSSLELGDSALYFCASSLRGTKRLFFGSGTQLSVL.

This clonotype was counted a single time. V gene TRBV20-1 combines with J gene TRBJ2-2; tentatively, D is TRBD2 (6 bases). The CDR3 spans 15 residues. Trimming removed 3 bases from V and 2 bases from J, with 13 bases in between. CDR1 is DFQATT, CDR2 SNEGSKA, per germline (reference sequence). CDR3 in DNA: TGCAGTGCTAGCTTCGGGACTCCTAACACCGGGGAGCTGTTTTTT. Amino acid sequence: CSASFGTPNTGELFF.

This clonotype has just a few counts. The genes are TRBV7-7 and TRBJ2-2, with D unresolved. Germline V lookup: CDR1 SSHAT, CDR2 FNYEAQ (reference sequence). The CDR3 spans 14 residues. Trimming pared 2 bases from V and 5 bases from J, leaving 9 bases between. The CDR3 spells CASSLNMWTGELFF. The CDR3 DNA reads TGTGCCAGCAGCTTAAATATGTGGACCGGGGAGCTGTTTTTT.

The genes are TRBV19 and TRBJ1-5; no reliable D call. CDR1 is LNHDA, CDR2 SQIVND, per germline (reference sequence). V was shortened by 1 base and J by 3 bases, with 10 bases between the two germline ends. The CDR3 totals 15 residues. CDR3 DNA: TGTGCCAGTAGTATAGGAGTGTCATCCAATCAGCCCCAGCATTTT. It specifies CASSIGVSSNQPQHF.

This chain connects TRBV25-1 to TRBJ2-7; D is ambiguous. The CDR3 is made up of 12 amino acids. Germline-derived CDR1 and CDR2 are MGHDK and SYGVNS. Trimming shortened V by 8 bases and J by 2 bases, and 10 bases separated the two germline ends. The CDR3 coding sequence is TGTGCCAGCTTTGACGGTACCTACGAGCAGTACTTC. This sequence encodes CASFDGTYEQYF.

This clonotype was recorded a few times. J is TRBJ2-1 and V is TRBV6-5; D unresolved. With 2 bases removed from V and 0 bases from J, the gap between germline ends came to 11 bases. The CDR3 runs to 16 residues. Per germline, CDR1 MNHEY and CDR2 SVGAGI. In DNA, the CDR3 is TGTGCCAGCAGTTACAGTCTTGCCTTCTCCTACAATGAGCAGTTCTTC. Its protein is CASSYSLAFSYNEQFF.

This clonotype occurred a few times. The J gene is TRBJ1-5, the V gene TRBV6-1; TRBD1 is a possible D gene (6 bases). Trimming left V 2 bases short and J 5 bases short, with 10 bases between. CDR3 length equals 14 residues. Germline CDR1 reads MNHNS; CDR2 reads SASEGT. CDR3 loop: CASSEIRGYQPQHF. CDR3 sequence (DNA): TGTGCCAGCAGTGAAATCAGGGGATATCAGCCCCAGCATTTT.

The V call is TRBV20-1, the J call TRBJ1-1; unclear D gene. The germline V gene encodes CDR1 DFQATT and CDR2 SNEGSKA (reference sequence). The CDR3 is 14 amino acids. V lost 3 bases, J lost 5 bases, and 16 bases lay in between. This CDR3 reads CSARGAWGGTEAFF. The CDR3 DNA follows: TGCAGTGCTAGGGGTGCGTGGGGTGGGACTGAAGCTTTCTTT.

CDR3 loop: CASSLVGRGSSYNEQYF. DNA for the CDR3: TGCGCCAGCAGCTTGGTGGGGCGGGGGAGCTCCTACAATGAGCAGTACTTC. This chain connects TRBV5-1 to TRBJ2-1; 7 bases are shared with TRBD2. With the DNA end fitting TRBJ2-7 better, the J assignment may be wrong. This CDR3 region has 17 residues. Germline values: CDR1 SGHRS, CDR2 YFSETQ.